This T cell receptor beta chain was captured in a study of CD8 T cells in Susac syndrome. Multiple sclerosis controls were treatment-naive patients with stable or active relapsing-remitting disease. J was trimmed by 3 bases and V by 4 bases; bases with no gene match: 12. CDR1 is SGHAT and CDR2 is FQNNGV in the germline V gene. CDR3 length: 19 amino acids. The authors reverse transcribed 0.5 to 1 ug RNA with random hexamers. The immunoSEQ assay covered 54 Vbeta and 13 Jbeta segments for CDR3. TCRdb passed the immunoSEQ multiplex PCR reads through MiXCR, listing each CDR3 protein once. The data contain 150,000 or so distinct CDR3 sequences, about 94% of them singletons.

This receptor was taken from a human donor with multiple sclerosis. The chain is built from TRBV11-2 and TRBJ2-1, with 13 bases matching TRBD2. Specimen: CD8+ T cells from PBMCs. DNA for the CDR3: TGTGCCAGCAGCTCCCCGGGACTAGCGGGGCATAGGGACTACAATGAGCAGTTCTTC. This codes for CASSSPGLAGHRDYNEQFF. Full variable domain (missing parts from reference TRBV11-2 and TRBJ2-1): EAGVAQSPRYKIIEKRQSVAFWCNPISGHATLYWYQQILGQGPKLLIQFQNNGVVDDSQLPKDRFSAERLKGVDSTLKIQPAKLEDSAVYLCASSSPGLAGHRDYNEQFFGPGTRLTVL.